These 21 T cell receptor beta chains share one sample of origin, sequenced in a study of regulatory T cells in long-lasting Graves disease. HTBI primers from iRepertoire and Arm-PCR of CDR3 regions yielded the TCR beta libraries. TCRdb analysed the multiplex PCR reads with MiXCR anew, one entry per CDR3 protein. The sample lists about 610,000 distinct CDR3 sequences, about 15% occurring once. As to time point: newly diagnosed GD, antithyroid drugs for less than 3 months. Preparation of the TCR library used RNA extracted from PBMCs. These data were also reused for a study on T cells in Graves' hyperthyroidism and ophthalmopathy.

The starting material was peripheral blood mononuclear cells (PBMCs), obtained at new diagnosis, from a patient treated with antithyroid drugs. Receptors were obtained from a man between 18 and 35 years old with Graves disease.

Concerning this clonotype itself: A much larger clone lies one base from this, so it may be a read error. This chain links TRBV5-8 with TRBJ2-7; the D is unclear. CDR1 and CDR2 from the germline V gene are SGHTS and YDEGEE. V was clipped by 2 bases and J by 1 base, with 4 bases between them. This CDR3 is built from 12 residues. In DNA, the CDR3 is TGTGCCAGCAGCTTCGCTTCCTACGAGCAGTACTTC. Its translation is CASSFASYEQYF. Together with reference TRBV5-8 and TRBJ2-7, the CDR3 gives the full variable domain: EAGVTQSPTHLIKTRGQQATLRCSPISGHTSVYWYQQALGLGLQFLLWYDEGEERNRGNFPPRFSGRQFPNYSSELNVNALELEDSALYLCASSFASYEQYFGPGTRLTVT.

This clonotype turned up a few times. The chain links TRBV7-9 to TRBJ2-7; 13 positions agree with TRBD2. With 5 bases clipped from V and 6 bases from J, the junction kept 10 bases outside the gene matches. CDR1 and CDR2 (germline): SEHNR, FQNEAQ (reference sequence). The CDR3 is made up of 16 amino acids. The CDR3 nucleotides read TGTGCCAGCAGCCCCCCATACGGACTAGCGGGAGCCGAGCAGTACTTC. Translated: CASSPPYGLAGAEQYF.

V is TRBV7-9 and J is TRBJ1-5, with D possibly TRBD1 on 5 matching bases. The CDR3 runs to 14 residues. Germline values: CDR1 SEHNR, CDR2 FQNEAQ (reference sequence). Trimming stripped 2 bases from V and 5 bases from J, with 10 bases between. The CDR3 DNA follows: TGTGCCAGCAGCTTAATGGGGGGGGATCAGCCCCAGCATTTT. As protein: CASSLMGGDQPQHF.

This clonotype was seen at least ten times. The chain combines TRBV5-1 with TRBJ2-5; D possibly uses TRBD1 or TRBD2 (6 bases each). Germline V CDR1 and CDR2: SGHRS, YFSETQ. Deletions cut 7 bases from V and 4 bases from J, with 17 bases between. There are 14 residues in the CDR3. CDR3 sequence: CASSTQEGGETQYF. CDR3 DNA: TGCGCCAGCTCGACTCAGGAGGGGGGAGAGACCCAGTACTTC.

This clonotype has a handful of counts. This chain uses TRBV18 with TRBJ1-4; no firm D call. V lost 3 bases and J lost 3, with 14 bases in between. Germline-derived CDR1 and CDR2 are KGHSH and LQKENI. The CDR3 extends over 16 amino acids. The CDR3 sequence is CASSPAGKISNEKLFF. In DNA, the CDR3 is TGTGCCAGCTCACCGGCCGGGAAGATATCTAATGAAAAACTGTTTTTT.

This clonotype was counted at least ten times. The chain employs TRBV28 and TRBJ2-6; 8 nucleotides match TRBD1. Germline CDR1 MDHEN, CDR2 SYDVKM. V was pared by 6 bases and J by 0 bases, with 13 bases of the junction left unmatched. The CDR3 covers 19 residues. DNA for the CDR3: TGTGCCAGCAGACACTTTCGGGACAGGTTAACCTCTGGGGCCAACGTCCTGACTTTC. Protein: CASRHFRDRLTSGANVLTF.

The chain couples TRBV11-2 to TRBJ1-4; tentative D call: TRBD1 (6 bases). CDR1 is SGHAT and CDR2 is FQNNGV in the germline V gene. Trimming stripped 1 base from V and 9 bases from J, with 12 bases between. The CDR3 has 14 residues. DNA of the CDR3: TGTGCCAGCAGCTTAGCGGGGGGCGAGAAAAAACTGTTTTTT. This sequence encodes CASSLAGGEKKLFF.

This clonotype has a single count. V gene TRBV7-3 combines with J gene TRBJ1-1; D is uncertain. Germline CDR1 is SGHTA and CDR2 is FQGTGA. Trimming took 0 bases from V and 1 from J, leaving 6 bases between them. This CDR3 region has 14 residues. The chain's CDR3 is CASSLTAGNTEAFF. The CDR3 DNA is TGTGCCAGCAGCTTAACGGCGGGGAACACTGAAGCTTTCTTT.

Concerning this clonotype itself: With a much larger clone just one base away, this may be a read error. The chain carries TRBV27 and TRBJ2-3; 9 bases map to TRBD2. The CDR3 is 15 amino acids. Germline values: CDR1 MNHEY, CDR2 SMNVEV (reference sequence). Written as DNA, the CDR3 is TGTGACACCCATGGCGTAGCGGGAGTATCAGATACGCAGTATTTT. It codes for CDTHGVAGVSDTQYF.

This clonotype was observed at least ten times. The chain joins TRBV6-2 or TRBV6-3 to TRBJ1-5; D ambiguous. The CDR3 is 16 residues long. V was clipped by 1 base and J by 2 bases, with 12 bases between them. Germline-derived CDR1 and CDR2 are MNHEY and SVGEGT. For the CDR3, the DNA is TGTGCCAGCAGTTACTTGGTCAGAACTGGCAATCAGCCCCAGCATTTT. Its translation is CASSYLVRTGNQPQHF.

The chain couples TRBV5-1 to TRBJ1-1, with 7 bases that match TRBD1. This CDR3 has 13 amino acids. V lost 6 bases and J lost 7; bases outside the gene matches: 9. The germline gives CDR1 SGHRS, CDR2 YFSETQ. CDR3 coding DNA: TGCGCCAGCAAAGCTGGACAGGTGGATGAAGCTTTCTTT. Its translation: CASKAGQVDEAFF.

A few counts support this clonotype. The genes are TRBV18 and TRBJ1-4; a possible D gene is TRBD1 (6 bases). The ends were cut back, 5 bases at V and 8 bases at J, with 18 bases in the middle. Germline assignment: CDR1 KGHSH and CDR2 LQKENI. There are 15 residues in the CDR3. The CDR3 coding sequence is TGTGCCAGCTCATCGCAGGCGGGGGCTTTCGAAAAACTGTTTTTT. Translated: CASSSQAGAFEKLFF.

Concerning this clonotype itself: One end of the junction fails to match germline, which may point to a read error. V is TRBV30 and J is TRBJ2-7, with D uncertain. CDR3 size: 12 residues. Germline CDR1 and CDR2: GTSNPN and SVGIG (reference sequence). CDR3 sequence reads: CARSPPAYEQYF. Written as DNA, the CDR3 is TGTGCCAGGAGTCCCCCGGCCTACGAGCAGTACTTC.

This clonotype was observed at least ten times. The chain links TRBV28 to TRBJ2-3, with D possibly being TRBD1 or TRBD2 (5 bases each). Germline CDR1 is MDHEN and CDR2 is SYDVKM. V lost 5 bases and J 0 bases, leaving 15 bases between the germline ends. The CDR3 totals 16 residues. The chain's CDR3 is CASSTAGTQSTDTQYF. The CDR3 coding sequence is TGTGCCAGCAGTACGGCCGGGACGCAGAGCACAGATACGCAGTATTTT.

This clonotype was observed a handful of times. The V call is TRBV29-1, the J call TRBJ1-2; D call uncertain. There are 12 residues in the CDR3. V was pared by 0 bases and J by 4 bases, with 6 bases between. Germline CDR1 reads SQVTM; CDR2 reads ANQGSEA. As DNA, the CDR3 is TGCAGCGTTGAAGAAGGCACCTATGGCTACACCTTC. Amino acids: CSVEEGTYGYTF.

The table lists this clonotype with many counts. V is TRBV10-2 and J is TRBJ1-2; maybe TRBD1 (6 bases). V dropped 4 bases and J dropped 6 bases, with 9 bases sitting between them. This CDR3 region has 12 residues. Germline V gene sequence: CDR1 WSHSY, CDR2 SAAADI. The CDR3 region has the DNA TGCGCCAGCAGTGCCGACAGGAATGGCTACACCTTC. It translates to CASSADRNGYTF.

The chain combines TRBV27 with TRBJ2-4; 8 bases are shared with TRBD1. Germline CDR1 MNHEY, CDR2 SMNVEV (reference sequence). The CDR3 covers 14 residues. V gave up 3 bases and J gave up 16 bases; unmatched junction bases: 14. CDR3 nucleotide sequence: TGTGCCAGCAGTTTGACTGATTACGGGACAGGAAAATACTTC. Translating gives CASSLTDYGTGKYF.

A note on this clonotype: Possible read error: a much larger clone is one base away. J is TRBJ2-2 and V is TRBV3-1, with 7 bases aligning to TRBD2. V was clipped by 4 bases and J by 4 bases; unmatched bases: 9. The CDR3 has 16 amino acids. Germline V CDR1 and CDR2: LGHDT, YNNKEL (reference sequence). CDR3 sequence (DNA): TGTGCCAGCAGCCGCAGGGTACTAGCGCCCACCGGGGAGCTGTTTTTT. This encodes CASSRRVLAPTGELFF.

The chain links TRBV18 to TRBJ2-1; possibly TRBD1 for D (6 bases). The CDR3 consists of 16 residues. CDR1 and CDR2 (germline): KGHSH, LQKENI. V was clipped by 0 bases and J by 5 bases, with 14 bases between them. CDR3 DNA sequence: TGTGCCAGCTCACCACCTAGGCCAGGGGCTAACAATGAGCAGTTCTTC. As protein: CASSPPRPGANNEQFF. The entire variable domain, with the rest obtained from reference TRBV18 and TRBJ2-1, is as follows: NAGVMQNPRHLVRRRGQEARLRCSPMKGHSHVYWYRQLPEEGLKFMVYLQKENIIDESGMPKERFSAEFPKEGPSILRIQQVVRGDSAAYFCASSPPRPGANNEQFFGPGTRLTVL.

V is TRBV11-2 and J is TRBJ2-2; D possibly corresponds to TRBD2 (5 bases). The CDR3 is 15 amino acids. Germline lookup yields CDR1 SGHAT and CDR2 FQNNGV. The ends were cut back, 1 base at V and 0 bases at J, with 6 bases in the middle. CDR3 DNA: TGTGCCAGCAGCTTAGTACTAGCGAACACCGGGGAGCTGTTTTTT. Protein: CASSLVLANTGELFF.

Ten or more counts support this clonotype. The J gene is TRBJ1-2, the V gene TRBV9; D unclear. The germline CDR1 and CDR2 sequences are SGDLS and YYNGEE. This CDR3 region has 16 residues. The V end lost 3 bases, the J end lost 5 bases, and 20 bases lay between the germline ends. CDR3 in DNA: TGTGCCAGCAGCGCCTCCCAGGATAGAAGGAGGTATGGCTACACCTTC. Protein product: CASSASQDRRRYGYTF.